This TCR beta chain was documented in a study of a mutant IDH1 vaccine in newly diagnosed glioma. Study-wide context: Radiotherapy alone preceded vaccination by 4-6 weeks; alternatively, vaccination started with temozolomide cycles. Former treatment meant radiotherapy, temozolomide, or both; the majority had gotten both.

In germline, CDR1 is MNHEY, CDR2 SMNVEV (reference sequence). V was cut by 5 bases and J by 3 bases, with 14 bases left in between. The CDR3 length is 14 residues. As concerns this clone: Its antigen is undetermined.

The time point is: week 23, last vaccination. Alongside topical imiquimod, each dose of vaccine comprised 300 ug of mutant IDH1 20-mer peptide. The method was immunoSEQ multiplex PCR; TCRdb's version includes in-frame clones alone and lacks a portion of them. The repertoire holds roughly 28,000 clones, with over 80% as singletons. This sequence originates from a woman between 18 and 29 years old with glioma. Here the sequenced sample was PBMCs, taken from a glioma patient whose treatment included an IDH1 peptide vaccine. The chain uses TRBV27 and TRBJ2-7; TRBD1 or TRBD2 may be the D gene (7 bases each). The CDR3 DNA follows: TGTGCCAGCAGTCAGACAGGGACTAACTACGAGCAGTACTTC. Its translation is CASSQTGTNYEQYF.